These 24 T cell receptor beta chains were sequenced from one sample in a study of shared clonotypes between healthy human individuals. The naive CD8 population came from CD45RO-negative cells selected for CCR7, without terminally differentiated effector memory CD45RA+ cells. Clones were sequenced by immunoSEQ multiplex PCR, and TCRdb holds only the in-frame ones, with some missing. The sample comprises under 1 million clones, about 96% of which are singletons, and less than 0.25% rests with the top ten. Sequencing was done on a sample of naive CD8+ T cells sorted from blood. The source of these receptors is a man aged 25-45 years in good health.

This rearrangement joins TRBV4-1 to TRBJ2-5; 8 bases align to TRBD2. The V segment lost 6 bases and the J segment 5 bases; nucleotides outside the gene matches: 8. Germline values: CDR1 MGHRA, CDR2 YSYEKL. The CDR3 totals 14 residues. The CDR3 sequence: CASRPGGLGETQYF. The CDR3 region has the DNA TGCGCCAGCAGACCGGGAGGGTTGGGGGAGACCCAGTACTTC.

This rearrangement joins TRBV4-1 to TRBJ2-7; D possibly corresponds to TRBD1 (6 bases). CDR1 and CDR2 from the germline V gene are MGHRA and YSYEKL. Deletions cut 0 bases from V and 2 bases from J, with 11 bases between. The CDR3 has 15 amino acids. CDR3 nucleotide sequence: TGCGCCAGCAGCCAAGAATGGGACATGGCCTACGAGCAGTACTTC. It specifies CASSQEWDMAYEQYF.

CDR3: CASSERAPGNSYEQYF. The DNA of the CDR3 is TGTGCCAGCAGCGAGAGGGCCCCGGGGAACTCCTACGAGCAGTACTTC. The J gene is TRBJ2-7, the V gene TRBV7-2, with D possibly TRBD2 on 5 matching bases. The V end was cut by 5 bases, the J end by 0 bases, with 17 bases between. CDR1 is SGHTA and CDR2 is FQGNSA in the germline V gene. This CDR3 has 16 residues.

The rearrangement uses TRBV2 and TRBJ2-1; TRBD1 is a possible D gene (5 bases). The CDR3 has 11 residues. Trimming removed 5 bases at V and 16 bases at J, with 15 bases between. The V gene's germline CDR1 is SNHLY and CDR2 FYNNEI. CDR3 nucleotides: TGTGCCAGCAGTCTCGACAGAATTATATTCTTC. Its translation: CASSLDRIIFF.

The chain combines TRBV28 with TRBJ1-1; D is perhaps TRBD1 (6 bases). The CDR3 has 13 residues. The V and J ends lost 8 bases and 0 bases respectively, with 10 bases between them. Germline CDR1 MDHEN, CDR2 SYDVKM. The CDR3 spells CASRDNLNTEAFF. The DNA of the CDR3 is TGTGCCAGCCGGGACAATTTGAACACTGAAGCTTTCTTT.

The J gene is TRBJ2-7, the V gene TRBV7-9, with 13 bases identical to TRBD2. CDR3 length: 15 residues. V lost 1 base and J lost 6; bases outside the gene matches: 3. Germline V gene data show CDR1 as SEHNR and CDR2 as FQNEAQ (reference sequence). CDR3 in amino acids: CASSLVGTSGIEQYF. The CDR3 DNA sequence: TGTGCCAGCAGCTTAGTAGGGACTAGCGGGATCGAGCAGTACTTC. The variable domain in full, completed from reference TRBV7-9 and TRBJ2-7, reads DTGVSQNPRHKITKRGQNVTFRCDPISEHNRLYWYRQTLGQGPEFLTYFQNEAQLEKSRLLSDRFSAERPKGSFSTLEIQRTEQGDSAMYLCASSLVGTSGIEQYFGPGTRLTVT.

This clone was seen more than once but under ten times. The rearrangement uses TRBV2 and TRBJ2-7; a weak D match, TRBD1 (6 bases). Germline V gene lookup returns CDR1 SNHLY and CDR2 FYNNEI. The CDR3 sequence is 12 residues long. Between the trimmed V and J ends, which lost 4 bases and 2 bases, there was a span of 6 bases. CDR3 amino acids: CASSGQAYEQYF. DNA of the CDR3: TGTGCCAGCAGTGGACAGGCCTACGAGCAGTACTTC. Full variable domain (missing parts from reference TRBV2 and TRBJ2-7): EPEVTQTPSHQVTQMGQEVILRCVPISNHLYFYWYRQILGQKVEFLVSFYNNEISEKSEIFDDQFSVERPDGSNFTLKIRSTKLEDSAMYFCASSGQAYEQYFGPGTRLTVT.

The chain is built from TRBV4-1 and TRBJ2-4; D may be TRBD2 (6 bases). The germline V gene encodes CDR1 MGHRA and CDR2 YSYEKL. Deletions cut 4 bases from V and 0 bases from J, with 16 bases between. The CDR3 sequence is 17 residues long. This CDR3 reads CASSRNVAELAKNIQYF. CDR3 in DNA: TGCGCCAGCAGCCGGAATGTAGCGGAACTAGCCAAAAACATTCAGTACTTC.

The V gene is TRBV27, the J gene TRBJ2-1; maybe TRBD2 (6 bases). Germline CDR1 MNHEY, CDR2 SMNVEV (reference sequence). The CDR3 contains 13 residues. Trimming removed 5 bases from V and 8 bases from J, with 13 bases in between. The CDR3 reads CASSIAGSDEQFF. CDR3 nucleotides: TGTGCCAGCAGTATAGCCGGGAGCGATGAGCAGTTCTTC.

The CDR3 sequence: CASSFIAGAYEQYF. CDR3 nucleotides: TGTGCCAGCAGCTTCATAGCGGGAGCATACGAGCAGTACTTC. This chain joins TRBV7-8 and TRBJ2-7, with 9 nucleotides matching TRBD2. V dropped 3 bases and J dropped 4; count of bases not matched to a gene: 4. CDR1 is SGHVS and CDR2 is FQNEAQ in the germline V gene. The CDR3 has 14 amino acids.

This clone was recorded once. The chain is built from TRBV4-1 and TRBJ2-5; 14 bases agree with TRBD2. The CDR3 is made up of 16 amino acids. The junction had 7 bases not matched to a gene; V was cut back by 6 bases and J by 4 bases. The germline CDR1 and CDR2 sequences are MGHRA and YSYEKL. The CDR3 DNA reads as TGCGCCAGCAGTCCCGGGACTAGCGGGAGTGTAGAGACCCAGTACTTC. Its translation is CASSPGTSGSVETQYF.

The V call is TRBV9, the J call TRBJ2-7, with D perhaps matching TRBD1 (6 bases). There are 14 residues in the CDR3. With 0 bases removed from V and 2 bases from J, the gap between germline ends came to 9 bases. Germline assignment: CDR1 SGDLS and CDR2 YYNGEE. CDR3 in DNA: TGTGCCAGCAGCGTAGGGGACATAACCTACGAGCAGTACTTC. The encoded protein is CASSVGDITYEQYF.

In the case of this clone: A read error may account for a junction end that differs from germline. This chain joins TRBV4-1 and TRBJ1-1; tentative D call: TRBD1 (6 bases). CDR1 and CDR2 (germline): MGHRA, YSYEKL. The CDR3 runs 14 residues. Here the CDR3 DNA reads TGCGCCAGCAACCAAGTTCAGGGGAGCACTGAAGCTTTCTTT. This translates into CASNQVQGSTEAFF.

J is TRBJ2-2 and V is TRBV19; D is ambiguous. The CDR3 runs 14 residues. V lost 3 bases to trimming and J lost 1 base, with 6 bases between them. CDR1 LNHDA and CDR2 SQIVND come from the germline V gene (reference sequence). The DNA of the CDR3 is TGTGCCAGTAGTATGGCAGGGAACACCGGGGAGCTGTTTTTT. Protein product: CASSMAGNTGELFF.

This sequence joins TRBV27 and TRBJ2-1; tentative D call: TRBD2 (6 bases). Trimming stripped 2 bases from V and 8 bases from J, with 10 bases between. The CDR3 loop spans 13 amino acids. Germline V gene sequence: CDR1 MNHEY, CDR2 SMNVEV (reference sequence). The chain's CDR3 is CASSLAGRDEQFF. The DNA of the CDR3 is TGTGCCAGCAGTTTAGCGGGGCGGGATGAGCAGTTCTTC.

This sequence joins TRBV11-3 and TRBJ2-7, with no clear D. V was shortened by 0 bases and J by 5 bases, with 14 bases between the two germline ends. The germline gives CDR1 SGHNT, CDR2 YENEEA. This CDR3 region has 15 residues. The CDR3 loop is CASSLDQLERDEQYF. DNA of the CDR3: TGTGCCAGCAGCTTAGATCAACTGGAAAGAGACGAGCAGTACTTC.

In nucleotides, the CDR3 is TGTGCCAGCAGTGACCGGGACGGCTCCTACGAGCAGTACTTC. Translation gives CASSDRDGSYEQYF. The rearrangement links TRBV6-1 to TRBJ2-7; D is perhaps TRBD1 or TRBD2 (5 bases each). Germline V gene lookup returns CDR1 MNHNS and CDR2 SASEGT. Trimming cost V 3 bases and J 0 bases, with 9 bases left between them. The CDR3 length is 14 residues.

V usage is TRBV6-1 and J usage is TRBJ1-3; no firm D call. Germline V gene data show CDR1 as MNHNS and CDR2 as SASEGT. The CDR3 length is 15 residues. V was pared by 8 bases and J by 0 bases, with 14 bases between. The CDR3 sequence is CASGFPSGSGNTIYF. Here the CDR3 DNA reads TGTGCCAGCGGGTTCCCTTCTGGCTCTGGAAACACCATATATTTT.

The V gene is TRBV5-1, the J gene TRBJ2-1; the D gene is possibly TRBD2 (6 bases). The CDR3 is 17 amino acids. Germline V lookup: CDR1 SGHRS, CDR2 YFSETQ. The germline V and J ends were trimmed by 0 bases and 0 bases, with 13 bases remaining between them. CDR3: CASSLDASASSYNEQFF. DNA of the CDR3: TGCGCCAGCAGCTTGGACGCTAGCGCAAGCTCCTACAATGAGCAGTTCTTC.

The chain is built from TRBV28 and TRBJ1-5; D is undetermined. The germline gives CDR1 MDHEN, CDR2 SYDVKM. Trimming pared 5 bases from V and 0 bases from J, leaving 14 bases between. The CDR3 has 16 residues. The CDR3 DNA follows: TGTGCCAGCAGTCCCCACAAGCGGTATAGCAATCAGCCCCAGCATTTT. Amino acids: CASSPHKRYSNQPQHF.

V gene TRBV4-3 combines with J gene TRBJ2-1; D is unclear. CDR1 LGHNA and CDR2 YSLEER come from the germline V gene. This CDR3 is built from 16 residues. The ends were cut back, 4 bases at V and 9 bases at J, with 22 bases in the middle. CDR3 amino acids: CASSLLGAGALGEQFF. In nucleotides, the CDR3 is TGCGCCAGCAGCCTACTTGGCGCAGGTGCATTGGGTGAGCAGTTCTTC.

For this clone: This specimen includes other DNA sequences encoding the same CDR3. The rearrangement uses TRBV28 and TRBJ2-7; no clear D gene. The V gene's germline CDR1 is MDHEN and CDR2 SYDVKM. There are 12 residues in the CDR3. V gave up 4 bases and J gave up 0 bases, with 4 bases separating them. This chain's CDR3 is CASSSSSYEQYF. CDR3 sequence (DNA): TGTGCCAGCAGTTCGAGCTCCTACGAGCAGTACTTC.

The rearrangement links TRBV9 to TRBJ1-4; a possible D gene is TRBD1 (5 bases). The CDR3 has 15 residues. Germline CDR1 is SGDLS and CDR2 is YYNGEE. V was pared by 1 base and J by 4 bases, with 11 bases between. CDR3 protein: CASSVNQGINEKLFF. In DNA form, the CDR3 reads TGTGCCAGCAGCGTAAACCAGGGAATTAATGAAAAACTGTTTTTT.

Notes on this clone: The same CDR3 also results from other DNA sequences found in this sample. This chain links TRBV27 with TRBJ2-7; 10 bases map to TRBD1. The CDR3 is 14 amino acids. Germline CDR1 and CDR2: MNHEY and SMNVEV (reference sequence). The V gene end was trimmed by 3 bases and the J gene end by 3 bases; junction bases not matched to a gene: 2. CDR3 protein: CASSFGQGGYEQYF. The DNA for the CDR3 is TGTGCCAGCAGTTTCGGACAGGGGGGCTACGAGCAGTACTTC.